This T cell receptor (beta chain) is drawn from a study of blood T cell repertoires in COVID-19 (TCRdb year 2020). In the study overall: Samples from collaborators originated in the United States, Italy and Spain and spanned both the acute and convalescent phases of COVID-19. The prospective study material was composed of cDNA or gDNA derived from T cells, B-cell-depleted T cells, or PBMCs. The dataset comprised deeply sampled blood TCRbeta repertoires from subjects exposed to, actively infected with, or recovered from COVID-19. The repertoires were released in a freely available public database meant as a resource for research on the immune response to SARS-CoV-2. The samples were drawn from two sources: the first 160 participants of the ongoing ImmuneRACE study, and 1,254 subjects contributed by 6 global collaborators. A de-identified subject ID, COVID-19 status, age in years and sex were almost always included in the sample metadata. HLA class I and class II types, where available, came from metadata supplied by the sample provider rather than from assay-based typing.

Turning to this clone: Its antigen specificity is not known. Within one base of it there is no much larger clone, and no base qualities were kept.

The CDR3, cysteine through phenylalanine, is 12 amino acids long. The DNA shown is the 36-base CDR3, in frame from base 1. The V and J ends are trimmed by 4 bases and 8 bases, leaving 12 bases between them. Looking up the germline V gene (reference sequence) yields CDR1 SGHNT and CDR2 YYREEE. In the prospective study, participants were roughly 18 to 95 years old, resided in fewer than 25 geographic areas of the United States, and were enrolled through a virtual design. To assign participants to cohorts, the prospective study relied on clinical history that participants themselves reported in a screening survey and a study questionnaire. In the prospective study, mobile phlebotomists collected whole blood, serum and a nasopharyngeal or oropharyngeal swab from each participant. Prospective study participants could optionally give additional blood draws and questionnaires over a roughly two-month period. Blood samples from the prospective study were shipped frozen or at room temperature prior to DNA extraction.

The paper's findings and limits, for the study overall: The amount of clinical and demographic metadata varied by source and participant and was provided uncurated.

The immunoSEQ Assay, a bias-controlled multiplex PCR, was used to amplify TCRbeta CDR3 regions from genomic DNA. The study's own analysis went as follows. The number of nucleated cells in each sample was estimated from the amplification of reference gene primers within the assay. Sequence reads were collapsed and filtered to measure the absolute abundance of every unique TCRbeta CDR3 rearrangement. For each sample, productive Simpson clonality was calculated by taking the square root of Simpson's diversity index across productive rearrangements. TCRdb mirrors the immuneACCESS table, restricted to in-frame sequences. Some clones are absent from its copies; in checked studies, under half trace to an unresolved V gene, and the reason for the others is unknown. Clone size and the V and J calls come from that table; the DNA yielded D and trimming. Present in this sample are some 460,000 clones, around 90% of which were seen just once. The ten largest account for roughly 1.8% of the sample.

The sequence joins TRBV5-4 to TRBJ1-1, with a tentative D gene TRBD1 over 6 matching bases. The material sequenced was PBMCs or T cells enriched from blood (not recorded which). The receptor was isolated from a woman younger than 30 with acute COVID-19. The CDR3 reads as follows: CASSRADREAFF. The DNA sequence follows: TGTGCCAGCAGCCGTGCCGACAGGGAAGCTTTCTTT.